The clone carrying this T cell receptor beta chain was detected many times. Its antigen remains unknown. The record originates from a study of identical twins. TCRdb reanalysed the 5' RACE reads using MiXCR and keeps one entry per CDR3 protein. The sample has 200,000 to 300,000 distinct CDR3 sequences, about 10% seen once. The germline gives CDR1 MDHEN, CDR2 SYDVKM. V was shortened by 5 bases and J by 2 bases, with 16 bases between the two germline ends. The CDR3 runs to 16 residues. Overall study results and limits: Instead of following the same donors, the conclusions were based on cross-sectional statistical analysis. Fewer insertions characterized abundant cord blood beta clonotypes, whereas memory repertoires showed none. Weaker excess twin sharing was seen among beta out-of-frame sequences. Models underestimated out-of-frame TCR alpha sharing in monozygotic twins.

The rearrangement joins TRBV28 to TRBJ1-5; D may be TRBD1 (5 bases). Sequenced material: memory T cells sorted from blood. The sequence was obtained from a man aged 50-59 years in good health. The CDR3 here is CASSPSRRGGNQPQHF. The CDR3 DNA is TGTGCCAGCAGTCCCTCGCGGAGGGGAGGCAATCAGCCCCAGCATTTT.